This T cell receptor (beta chain) was profiled in a study of glioma-infiltrating T cells after dendritic cell vaccination (dated by TCRdb to about 2016). For the wider study: Of the approximately 15 glioblastoma patients in the cohort, all drawn from Phase I and II dendritic cell vaccination trials, 9 were newly diagnosed and 6 had recurrent disease. Three intradermal dendritic cell vaccine injections were administered to patients at biweekly intervals in the arm below the axilla. The vaccine consisted of monocyte-derived dendritic cells cultured less than 9 days with IL-4 and GM-CSF, then pulsed overnight with autologous tumor lysate. Between 2003 and 2012, the patients were given dendritic cell vaccination pulsed with autologous tumor lysate. Tumor-infiltrating lymphocyte content was quantified and tumor and blood repertoires were compared in dendritic cell-vaccinated glioblastoma patients by deep sequencing of TCR beta CDR3 regions. TCR sequencing metrics, including TIL content and tumor-blood repertoire overlap, were correlated with survival after dendritic cell vaccination.

V drops 3 bases and J drops 3 bases, leaving 12 bases in between. The germline V gene sets CDR1 to MNHEY and CDR2 to SVGAGI. The CDR3, cysteine through phenylalanine, is 14 amino acids long. Of all the DNA, just the CDR3 is kept, 42 bases in frame from base 1. Worth noting for this clone: The antigen it recognizes is unknown. No base-level quality is on record; no much larger clone is a single base apart.

TCRB CDR3 regions were amplified from about 2 ug genomic DNA, or all available DNA if less, using the immunoSEQ assay. The multiplex PCR relied on 60 forward primers for TCR V beta segments and 13 reverse primers for J beta segments. To estimate the number of reads per starting template, synthetic control templates were added to each sample at limiting dilution. Sequencing produced 87 bp reads on the Illumina HiSeq System. As for the original processing: PCR and sequencing errors were removed by a nearest neighbor algorithm that merged closely related sequences. TCR overlap was measured as the percentage of unique tumor TCR beta sequences also present in the same patient's peripheral blood. The immuneACCESS repertoire file appears here via TCRdb, limited to in-frame rearrangements. These files lack a portion of the clones; in checked studies, under half of the deficit traces to unresolved V genes, and the cause of the others is not known. V, J and clone size derive from that table, while D and trimming were established from the DNA sequence. The table for this sample lists about 82,000 clones; 80% to 90% of them were counted only once. Of the sample, roughly 3.2% is held by the ten largest clones.

Broad study findings and their caveats: The three-group TCR overlap response model was described as speculative and requiring prospective validation. The cohort was small and heterogeneous, with few patients having full blood and tumor sets and even fewer initial-recurrent tumor pairs. TCR clonality showed no direct relationship with survival, which suggests that a diverse polyclonal response may matter. After dendritic cell vaccination, a higher estimated pretreatment TIL content predicted longer time to progression and longer overall survival.

Patients were selected for having adequate residual fresh-frozen tumor tissue and more than two years of available survival data. None of the glioblastoma patients carried an isocitrate dehydrogenase mutation, although molecular status otherwise varied. PBMC were collected before vaccination, two weeks after the third vaccination, and at tumor progression when it occurred. The Qiagen DNeasy Blood extraction Kit was used for extraction of genomic DNA. This TCR was recovered from a human donor with glioblastoma. The chain links TRBV6-5 with TRBJ2-7; the D segment could be TRBD1, given 5 matching bases. Here the sequenced sample was blood, taken before dendritic cell vaccination. Here the CDR3 is given as CASSYSDSNYEQYF. The sequenced DNA: TGTGCCAGCAGTTATAGTGACAGTAACTACGAGCAGTACTTC.